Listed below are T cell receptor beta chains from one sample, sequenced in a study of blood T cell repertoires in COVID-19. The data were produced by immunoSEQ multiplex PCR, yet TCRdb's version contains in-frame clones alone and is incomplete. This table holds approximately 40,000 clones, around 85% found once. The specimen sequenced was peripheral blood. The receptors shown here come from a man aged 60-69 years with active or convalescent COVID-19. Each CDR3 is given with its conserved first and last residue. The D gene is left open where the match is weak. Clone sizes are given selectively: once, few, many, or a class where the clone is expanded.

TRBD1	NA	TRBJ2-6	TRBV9	TGTGCCAGCAGCGTAGAGGGGGCCGGGGCCAACGTCCTGACTTTC	CASSVEGAGANVLTF
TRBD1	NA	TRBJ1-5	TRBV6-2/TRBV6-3	TGTGCCAGCAGTGCGTCAGGGGGCGCGGGTCAGCCCCAGCATTTT	CASSASGGAGQPQHF
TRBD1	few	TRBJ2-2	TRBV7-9	TGTGCCAGCTCCGGACAGGGGAACACCGGGGAGCTGTTTTTT	CASSGQGNTGELFF
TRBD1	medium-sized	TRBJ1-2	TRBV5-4	TGTGCCAGCAGCTGGGACAGGGGAGTTGGCTACACCTTC	CASSWDRGVGYTF
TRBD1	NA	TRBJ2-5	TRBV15	TGTGCCACCAGCCAGGACAGGGGGAAAGAGACCCAGTACTTC	CATSQDRGKETQYF
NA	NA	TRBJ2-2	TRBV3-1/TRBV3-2	TGTGCCAGCAGCTATAGCCCCACCGGGGAGCTGTTTTTT	CASSYSPTGELFF
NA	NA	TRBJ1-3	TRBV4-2	TGTGCCAGCAGCCAAAGAGGGTCGAGCTCTGGAAACACCATATATTTT	CASSQRGSSSGNTIYF
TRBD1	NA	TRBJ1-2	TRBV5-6	TGTGCCAGCAGCTACCTCAGACAGGGGGAAAATTATGGCTACACCTTC	CASSYLRQGENYGYTF
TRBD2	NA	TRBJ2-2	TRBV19	TGTGCCAGTAAGGTTAGCGGGACCGGCGGGGAGCTGTTTTTT	CASKVSGTGGELFF
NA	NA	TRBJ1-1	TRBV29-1	TGCAGCGTTGAGCTCAGGGGAAACACTGAAGCTTTCTTT	CSVELRGNTEAFF
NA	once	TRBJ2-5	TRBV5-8	TGTGCCAGCAGCTTCGGGACTCTTAGCCAAGAGACCCAGTACTTC	CASSFGTLSQETQYF
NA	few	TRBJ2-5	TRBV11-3	TGTGCCAGCAGCTTAGAACCAGGCCAAGAGACCCAGTACTTC	CASSLEPGQETQYF
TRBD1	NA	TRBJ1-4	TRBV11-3	TGTGCCAGCAGCTCGACAGGGGCCGAAAAACTGTTTTTT	CASSSTGAEKLFF
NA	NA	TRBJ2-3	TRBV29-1	TGCAGCGTTGACCATGCGACAGATACGCAGTATTTT	CSVDHATDTQYF
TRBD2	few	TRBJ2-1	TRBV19	TGTGCCAGTAGTATTCACCAGGGAGGGAATGAGCAGTTCTTC	CASSIHQGGNEQFF
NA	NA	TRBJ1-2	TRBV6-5	TGTGCCAGCAGCCGGAGGGGAAACTATGGCTACACCTTC	CASSRRGNYGYTF
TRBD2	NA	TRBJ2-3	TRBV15	TGTGCCACCAGCACTAGCGGTCAACACACAGATACGCAGTATTTT	CATSTSGQHTDTQYF
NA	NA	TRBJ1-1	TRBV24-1	TGTGCCACCGGCCGTCCAGGGAATATTGAAGCTTTCTTT	CATGRPGNIEAFF
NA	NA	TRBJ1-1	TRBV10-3	TGTGCCATCAGTGAGGGAGGAGGTAACACTGAAGCTTTCTTT	CAISEGGGNTEAFF
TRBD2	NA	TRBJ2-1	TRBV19	TGTGCCACCAGCGGGAGGTCCTACAATGAGCAGTTCTTC	CATSGRSYNEQFF
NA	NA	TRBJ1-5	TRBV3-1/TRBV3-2	TGTGCCAGCAGCCATGGCCGGGATCAGCCCCAGCATTTT	CASSHGRDQPQHF
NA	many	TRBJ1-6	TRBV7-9	TGTGCCAGCAGCGCGGTGGCAGGGAATTCACCCCTCCACTTT	CASSAVAGNSPLHF
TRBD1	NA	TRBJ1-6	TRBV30	TGTGCCTGGAGGACAACAGGGGTCCCCCTCCACTTT	CAWRTTGVPLHF
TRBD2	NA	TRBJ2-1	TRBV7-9	TGTGCCAGCAGCAATTTCGGGACTAGCGGGAACAATGAGCAGTTCTTC	CASSNFGTSGNNEQFF
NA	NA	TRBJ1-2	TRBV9	TGTGCCAGCACCACTAACTATGGCTACACCTTC	CASTTNYGYTF
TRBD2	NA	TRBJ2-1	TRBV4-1	TGCGCCAGCAGCCAATCGTCTAGCGGATCGGGGAAAAGGTACAATGAGCAGTTCTTC	CASSQSSSGSGKRYNEQFF
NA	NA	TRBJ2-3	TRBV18	TGTGCCAGCTCACCACAAGGACAGCGAGCGGATACGCAGTATTTT	CASSPQGQRADTQYF
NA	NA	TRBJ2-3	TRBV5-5	TGTGCCAGCAGCCCTATTTTCACAGATACGCAGTATTTT	CASSPIFTDTQYF
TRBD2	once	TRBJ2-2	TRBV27	TGTGCCAGCAGTAGAGGACTAGCCACCGGGGAGCTGTTTTTT	CASSRGLATGELFF
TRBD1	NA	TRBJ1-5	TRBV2	TGTGCCAGCAGTACAGGGGGTGTTCAGCCCCAGCATTTT	CASSTGGVQPQHF
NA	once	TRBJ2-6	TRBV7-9	TGTGCCACCCCTCGGGAAGGTAACTCTGGGGCCAACGTCCTGACTTTC	CATPREGNSGANVLTF
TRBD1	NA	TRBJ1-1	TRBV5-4	TGTGCCAGCAGCACCCGACAGGGACGAAACACTGAAGCTTTCTTT	CASSTRQGRNTEAFF
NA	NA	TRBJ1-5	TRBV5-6	TGTGCCAGCAGCTTGTTCAGAAATCAGCCCCAGCATTTT	CASSLFRNQPQHF
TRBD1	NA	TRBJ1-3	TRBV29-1	TGCAGCGTTGGGACAGGGGGAGATCGAAACACCATATATTTT	CSVGTGGDRNTIYF
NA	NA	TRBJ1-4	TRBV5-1	TGCGCCAGCAGCTCGGGGGCAACTAATGAAAAACTGTTTTTT	CASSSGATNEKLFF
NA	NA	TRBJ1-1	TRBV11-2	TGTGCCAGCAGCGTCGACATGAACACTGAAGCTTTCTTT	CASSVDMNTEAFF
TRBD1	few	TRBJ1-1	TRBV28	TGTGCCAGCAGTTCCGGACAGGGGAGGAGGCCTGAAGCTTTCTTT	CASSSGQGRRPEAFF
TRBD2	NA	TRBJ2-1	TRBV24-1	TGTGCCACCAGTGAAACGGTTAGCGGGAGGGAGTTCTTC	CATSETVSGREFF
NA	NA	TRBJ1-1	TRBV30	TGTGCCTGGAGTGTTCTGGGGGCGCGTAATGAAGCTTTCTTT	CAWSVLGARNEAFF
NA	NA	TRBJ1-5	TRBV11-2	TGTGCCAGCAGCTTAGAACCAGGGCAGCCCCAGCATTTT	CASSLEPGQPQHF
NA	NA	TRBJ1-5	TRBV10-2	TGCGCCAGCAGCCCCGGGACACAGAATCAGCCCCAGCATTTT	CASSPGTQNQPQHF
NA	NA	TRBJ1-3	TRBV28	TGTGCCAGCTATTTTTCAGTGGGAAACACCATATATTTT	CASYFSVGNTIYF
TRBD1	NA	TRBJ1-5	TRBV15	TGTGCCACCAGCAGGACAGGGGTTTATAGCAATCAGCCCCAGCATTTT	CATSRTGVYSNQPQHF
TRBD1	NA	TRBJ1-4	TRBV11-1	TGTGCCAGCAGCCTGGGACAGGGTGGTGAAAAACTGTTTTTT	CASSLGQGGEKLFF
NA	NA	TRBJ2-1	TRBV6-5	TGTGCCAGCAGGGGGGCTGAGCAGTTCTTC	CASRGAEQFF
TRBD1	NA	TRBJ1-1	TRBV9	TGTGCCAGCAGCATCACAGGGGCCGCTGAAGCTTTCTTT	CASSITGAAEAFF
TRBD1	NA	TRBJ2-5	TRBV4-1	TGCGCCAGCAGCCTGCCGGGACAGGGGGCCCAAGAGACCCAGTACTTC	CASSLPGQGAQETQYF
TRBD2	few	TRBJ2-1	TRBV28	TGTGCCAGCAGCCTAAGGTTCGGCGGGGGCAATGAGCAGTTCTTC	CASSLRFGGGNEQFF
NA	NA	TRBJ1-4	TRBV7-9	TGTGCCAGCAGCCCCCGGGACAAAGATGAAAAACTGTTTTTT	CASSPRDKDEKLFF
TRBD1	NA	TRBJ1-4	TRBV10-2	TGCGCCAGCAGCAGGGGGTTTAATGAAAAACTGTTTTTT	CASSRGFNEKLFF
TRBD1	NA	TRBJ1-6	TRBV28	TGTGCCAGCAGTTCGCCGGGACAGGGCTCACCCCTCCACTTT	CASSSPGQGSPLHF
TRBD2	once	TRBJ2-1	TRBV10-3	TGTGCCATCAGTCCTACCGGGCTAGCGGGGATCGACTACAATGAGCAGTTCTTC	CAISPTGLAGIDYNEQFF